The T cell receptor beta chain under discussion was sequenced for a study of siplizumab effects on memory and regulatory T cells. The CDR3 is 15 residues long. Germline V CDR1 and CDR2: SEHNR, FQNEAQ (reference sequence). Trimming took 7 bases from V and 6 from J, leaving 18 bases between them. Profiling relied on immunoSEQ multiplex PCR, and the TCRdb table lists in-frame clones only, not all of them. The table lists under 110,000 clones, roughly 91% of them singletons, with approximately 12% in the top ten. The sample was non-Treg CD4+ T cells sorted from blood. V gene TRBV7-9 combines with J gene TRBJ2-2; no firm D call. This clonotype was obtained from a human donor in good health. The CDR3 nucleotides are TGTGCCAGCAACGAGGACCGTCGATGGTCCGGGGAGCTGTTTTTT. Translating gives CASNEDRRWSGELFF. The whole variable domain, remainder taken from reference TRBV7-9 and TRBJ2-2, is DTGVSQNPRHKITKRGQNVTFRCDPISEHNRLYWYRQTLGQGPEFLTYFQNEAQLEKSRLLSDRFSAERPKGSFSTLEIQRTEQGDSAMYLCASNEDRRWSGELFFGEGSRLTVL.